This entry is about one T cell receptor beta chain. Trimming pared 3 bases from V and 4 bases from J, leaving 9 bases between. In germline, CDR1 is MRHNA, CDR2 SNTAGT. This CDR3 comprises 13 residues. The data were obtained in a study of HIV-infected children after antiretroviral therapy interruption. Treatment here: PENTA 11 planned treatment interruption arm or continuous ART arm. Only samples with at least 5 million viable PBMCs qualified. RNA-based 3' RACE libraries used unique molecular identifiers. TCRdb re-analysed the 3' RACE reads in MiXCR, keeping a single row per CDR3 protein. The sample includes 45,000 to 50,000 distinct CDR3 sequences, approximately 4.3% of them seen just once.

This chain links TRBV6-4 with TRBJ1-1; a weak D match, TRBD1 (5 bases). The source was CD45RA+ CD4+ T cells from PBMCs, pooled from several time points, collected from a donor given antiretroviral therapy, either interrupted or continuous. The subset denotes: naive CD4+ CD45RA+ CD45RO- T cells. The origin of this receptor is a pool of human donors with HIV. The CDR3 here is CASSDVRGTEAFF. In DNA, the CDR3 is TGTGCCAGCAGTGATGTTAGGGGCACTGAAGCTTTCTTT.